The source of this T cell receptor (beta chain) is a study of CD8 T cells in ankylosing spondylitis. Study-wide findings and caveats: Matched synovial fluid from ankylosing spondylitis patients was reported to be enriched for disease-linked clones. Fewer than ten highly homologous variants made up a TCR beta motif, and this motif appeared characteristic of ankylosing spondylitis blood.

This clonotype was seen only a few times. The antigen is not known. Germline V gene sequence: CDR1 SGHRS, CDR2 YFSETQ. Trimming stripped 4 bases from V and 0 bases from J, with 13 bases between. This CDR3 spans 15 amino acids. MiXCR, applied by TCRdb to the 5' RACE reads, yields one record per CDR3 protein. The data hold 700,000 to 1,000,000 distinct CDR3 sequences, with 10% to 15% observed a single time. The chain is built from TRBV5-1 and TRBJ1-1; D uncertain. Sequenced sample: blood, either unsorted or a sorted T cell fraction (not recorded which). The clonotype comes from a male donor with ankylosing spondylitis. The CDR3 DNA reads TGCGCCAGCAGCATCTTCGACGGGCTGAACACTGAAGCTTTCTTT. Its translation is CASSIFDGLNTEAFF.